This entry describes one T cell receptor (beta chain). What it recognizes is unknown. Extraction of RNA preceded its reverse transcription into cDNA, which served as the sequencing template. Some clones are missing from TCRdb's copy, which holds only in-frame ones; the method was immunoSEQ multiplex PCR. The sample lists approximately 210,000 clones; 50% to 70% were seen once. The data belong to a study of CD8+ T cells in alopecia areata. Treatment meaning: oral pan-JAK inhibitor, 5-10 mg twice daily. Whole-study findings and limits: Especially in alopecia totalis/universalis, lesional scalp showed greater clonality than normal scalp did.

The specimen was CD4+ T cells sorted from blood, collected around week 50, from a patient treated with tofacitinib. This sequence was found in a human donor with alopecia areata.

This chain's CDR3 is CASSQGGRSEKLFF. CDR3 coding DNA: TGTGCCAGCAGTCAGGGGGGTCGGAGTGAAAAACTGTTTTTT. This chain joins TRBV25-1 and TRBJ1-4; TRBD1 aligns across 7 bases. CDR1 and CDR2 from the germline V gene are MGHDK and SYGVNS. Trimming cost V 5 bases and J 7 bases; bases outside gene matches: 7. The CDR3 covers 14 residues.